This T cell receptor (beta chain) was observed in a study of blood T cell repertoires in COVID-19 (dated by TCRdb to 2019 to 2021). Describing the broader study: For ImmuneRACE Cohort 3, a participant was defined as recovered based on two consecutive negative NP/OP PCR tests, clearance by a healthcare professional, or resolution of symptoms. The samples were drawn from the first 160 participants of the ongoing ImmuneRACE study and from about 1,200 subjects provided by 6 global collaborators. Where HLA class I and class II types were available, the types were taken from metadata supplied by the sample provider, not from assay-based typing. Deeply sampled blood TCRbeta repertoires from subjects exposed to, actively infected with, or recovered from COVID-19 were included in the dataset. Samples covering the acute and convalescent phases of COVID-19 were provided by collaborators in the United States, Italy and Spain. The repertoires were made available in a free public database intended to serve as a resource for research on the immune response to SARS-CoV-2. Nearly every sample came with metadata listing a de-identified subject ID, COVID-19 status, age in years and sex. The material from the prospective study consisted of cDNA or gDNA derived from T cells, B-cell-depleted T cells, or PBMCs.

V has 8 bases trimmed and J has 0 bases trimmed; junction bases matching no gene number 5. Inclusive of the bounding cysteine and phenylalanine, the CDR3 is 14 residues long. Just the 42-base CDR3 DNA is kept, in frame starting at base 1. Based on the germline V gene, the CDR1 and CDR2 sequences are SGHTA and FQGTGA. In the prospective study, participants were 18 to 89 years old, resided in approximately 22 geographic areas of the United States, and were enrolled through a virtual design. In the prospective study, participants were assigned to cohorts based on the clinical history participants reported in a screening survey and a study questionnaire. In the prospective study, mobile phlebotomists collected whole blood, serum and a nasopharyngeal or oropharyngeal swab from each participant. Prospective study participants could optionally give additional blood draws and questionnaires over an approximately 2-month period. Blood samples from the prospective study were shipped frozen or at room temperature prior to DNA extraction.

TCRbeta CDR3 regions were amplified from genomic DNA using the immunoSEQ Assay, a bias-controlled multiplex PCR. Concerning the study's data processing: The number of nucleated cells in each sample was estimated from the amplification of reference gene primers within the assay. To quantify the absolute abundance of each unique TCRbeta CDR3 rearrangement, sequence reads were collapsed and filtered. For each sample, productive Simpson clonality was calculated as the square root of Simpson's diversity index across productive rearrangements. TCRdb holds this immuneACCESS table with in-frame rearrangements only. Some clones are missing; in checked studies, unresolved V genes explain under half, and the rest has no known cause. V and J calls and clone size are given by that table; D and trimming were obtained from the DNA. Here the sample has over 110,000 clones; about 80% occur a single time. 3.9% of the sample comes from the top ten.

For this clone: The specificity of this receptor is unknown. No base-level quality is on record; no much larger clone is a single base apart.

What the work shows at the level of the full study, not this receptor alone: The amount of clinical and demographic metadata varied by source and participant and was provided uncurated.

The sequence is built from TRBV7-3 and TRBJ2-3; 7 nucleotides in the junction match TRBD1. Sequencing was performed on PBMCs or T cells enriched from blood (not recorded which). The sequence was obtained from a man aged 50 to 59 in a cohort exposed to, infected with or recovered from COVID-19 (not recorded which). In nucleotide form, the sequence is TGTGCCAGCCCTACAGGGGCTAGCACAGATACGCAGTATTTT. This is translated as CASPTGASTDTQYF.